This T cell receptor beta chain was recorded in a study of T cell repertoires in cytomegalovirus infection. At the level of the study: CMV infection plus the matching HLA type was flagged by public TCR beta signatures. Study-wide points: CMV-specific TCR beta clonotypes restricted by HLA-C were the ones dominating the ex vivo response.

Points on this clonotype: Its antigen remains unidentified.

One entry per CDR3 protein, called by TCRdb with MiXCR from the reads. The repertoire has 250,000 to 400,000 distinct CDR3 sequences, around 25% of them found once; the top ten carry about an eighth. The germline gives CDR1 LNHDA, CDR2 SQIVND (reference sequence). Losses at the gene ends were 9 bases for V and 0 bases for J; bases not matched to a gene: 13. The CDR3 sequence is 17 residues long. The V call is TRBV19, the J call TRBJ2-3; 9 bases agree with TRBD2. The starting material was cultured PBMCs, obtained from culture after CMV antigen stimulation. This clonotype originated in a human donor in good health (CMV status not recorded). Some clones in this sample may be carry-over from other donors' samples. The CDR3 protein is CASSGTSRVTSTDTQYF. The CDR3 nucleotides are TGTGCCAGCTCCGGGACTAGCAGAGTTACTAGCACAGATACGCAGTATTTT. Looking up the rest from reference TRBV19 and TRBJ2-3 gives the full variable domain: DGGITQSPKYLFRKEGQNVTLSCEQNLNHDAMYWYRQDPGQGLRLIYYSQIVNDFQKGDIAEGYSVSREKKESFPLTVTSAQKNPTAFYLCASSGTSRVTSTDTQYFGPGTRLTVL.